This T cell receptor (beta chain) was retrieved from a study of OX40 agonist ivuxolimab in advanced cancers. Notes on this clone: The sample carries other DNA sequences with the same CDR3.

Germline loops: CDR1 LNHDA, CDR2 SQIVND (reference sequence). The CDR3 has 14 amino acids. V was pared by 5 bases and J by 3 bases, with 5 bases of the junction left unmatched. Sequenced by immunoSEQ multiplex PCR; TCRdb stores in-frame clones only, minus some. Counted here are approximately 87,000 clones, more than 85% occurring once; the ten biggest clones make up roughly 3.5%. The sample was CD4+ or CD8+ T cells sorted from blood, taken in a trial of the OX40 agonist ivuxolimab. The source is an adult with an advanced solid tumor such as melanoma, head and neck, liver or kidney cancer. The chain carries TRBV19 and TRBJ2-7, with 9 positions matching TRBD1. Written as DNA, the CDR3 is TGTGCCAGTAGTCCGGGACAGGGTGGCTACGAGCAGTACTTC. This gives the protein CASSPGQGGYEQYF.